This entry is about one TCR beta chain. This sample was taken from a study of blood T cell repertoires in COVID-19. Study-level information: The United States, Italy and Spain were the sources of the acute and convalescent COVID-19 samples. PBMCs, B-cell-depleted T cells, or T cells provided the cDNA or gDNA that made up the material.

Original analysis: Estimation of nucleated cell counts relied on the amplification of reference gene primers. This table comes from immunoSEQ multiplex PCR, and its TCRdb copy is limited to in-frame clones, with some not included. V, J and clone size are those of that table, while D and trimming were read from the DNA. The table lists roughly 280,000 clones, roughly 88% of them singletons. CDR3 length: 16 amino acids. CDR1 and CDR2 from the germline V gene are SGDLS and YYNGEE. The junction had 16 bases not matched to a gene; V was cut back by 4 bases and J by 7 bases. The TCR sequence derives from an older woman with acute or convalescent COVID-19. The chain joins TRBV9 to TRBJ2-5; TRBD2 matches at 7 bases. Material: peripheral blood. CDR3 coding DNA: TGTGCCAGCAGCCCTAGAGGGGCGGGGGAGAGTGGGACCCAGTACTTC. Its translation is CASSPRGAGESGTQYF.